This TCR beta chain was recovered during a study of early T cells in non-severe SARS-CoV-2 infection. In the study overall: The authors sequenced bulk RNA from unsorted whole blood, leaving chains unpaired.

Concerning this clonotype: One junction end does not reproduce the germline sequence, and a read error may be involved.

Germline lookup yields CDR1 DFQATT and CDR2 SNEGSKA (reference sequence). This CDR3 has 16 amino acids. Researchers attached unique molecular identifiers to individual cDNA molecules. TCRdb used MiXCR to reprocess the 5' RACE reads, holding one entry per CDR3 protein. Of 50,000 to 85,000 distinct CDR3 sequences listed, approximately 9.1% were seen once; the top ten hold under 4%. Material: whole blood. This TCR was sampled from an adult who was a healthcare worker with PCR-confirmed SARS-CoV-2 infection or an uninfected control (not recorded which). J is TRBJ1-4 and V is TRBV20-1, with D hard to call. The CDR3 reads CSATGYGIPTNEKLFF. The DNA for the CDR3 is TGCAGCGCTACGGGTTACGGGATTCCAACTAATGAAAAACTGTTTTTT.